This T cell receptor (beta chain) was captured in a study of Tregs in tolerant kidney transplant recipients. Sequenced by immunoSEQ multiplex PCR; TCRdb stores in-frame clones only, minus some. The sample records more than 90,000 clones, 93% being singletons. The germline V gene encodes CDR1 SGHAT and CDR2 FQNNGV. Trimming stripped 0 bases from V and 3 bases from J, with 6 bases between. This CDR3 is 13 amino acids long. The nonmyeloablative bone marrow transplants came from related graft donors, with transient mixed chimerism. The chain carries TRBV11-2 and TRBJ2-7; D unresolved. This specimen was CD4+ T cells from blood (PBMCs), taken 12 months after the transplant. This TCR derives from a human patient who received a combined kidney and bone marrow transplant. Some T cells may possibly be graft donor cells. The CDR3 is CASSLEQIYEQYF. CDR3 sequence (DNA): TGTGCCAGCAGCTTAGAACAGATCTACGAGCAGTACTTC.